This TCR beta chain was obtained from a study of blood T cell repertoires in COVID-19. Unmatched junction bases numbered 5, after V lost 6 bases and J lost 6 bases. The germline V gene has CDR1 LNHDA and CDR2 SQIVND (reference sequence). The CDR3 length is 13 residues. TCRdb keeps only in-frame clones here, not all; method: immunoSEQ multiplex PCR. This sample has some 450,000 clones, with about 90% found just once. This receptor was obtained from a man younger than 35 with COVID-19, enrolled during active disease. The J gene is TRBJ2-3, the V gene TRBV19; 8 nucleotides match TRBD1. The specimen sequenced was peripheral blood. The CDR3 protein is CASRDDRGDTQYF. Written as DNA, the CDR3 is TGTGCCAGTAGGGATGACAGGGGCGATACGCAGTATTTT.